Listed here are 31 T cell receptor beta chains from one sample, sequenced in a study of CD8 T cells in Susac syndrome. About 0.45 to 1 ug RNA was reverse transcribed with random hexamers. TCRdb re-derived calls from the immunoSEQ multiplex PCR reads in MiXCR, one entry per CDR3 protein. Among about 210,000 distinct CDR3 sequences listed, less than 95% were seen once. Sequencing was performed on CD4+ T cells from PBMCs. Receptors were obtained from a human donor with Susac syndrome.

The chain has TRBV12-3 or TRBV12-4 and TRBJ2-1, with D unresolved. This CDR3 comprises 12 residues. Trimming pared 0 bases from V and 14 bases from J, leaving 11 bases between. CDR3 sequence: CASSLAAHQEFF. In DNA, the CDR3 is TGTGCCAGCAGTTTAGCAGCCCACCAGGAGTTCTTC.

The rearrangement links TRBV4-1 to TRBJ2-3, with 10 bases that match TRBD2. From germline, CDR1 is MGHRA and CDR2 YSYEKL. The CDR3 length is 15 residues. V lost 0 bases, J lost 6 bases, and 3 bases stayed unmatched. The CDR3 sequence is CASSQDTSGEDTQYF. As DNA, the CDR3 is TGCGCCAGCAGCCAAGATACTAGCGGGGAGGATACGCAGTATTTT.

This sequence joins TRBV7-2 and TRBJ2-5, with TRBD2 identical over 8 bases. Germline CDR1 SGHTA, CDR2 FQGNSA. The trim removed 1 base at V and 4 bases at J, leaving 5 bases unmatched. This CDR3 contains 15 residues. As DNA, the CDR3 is TGTGCCAGCAGCTTAGACTTAGCGGGGATAGAGACCCAGTACTTC. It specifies CASSLDLAGIETQYF. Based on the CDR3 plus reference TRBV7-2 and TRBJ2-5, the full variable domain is GAGVSQSPSNKVTEKGKDVELRCDPISGHTALYWYRQSLGQGLEFLIYFQGNSAPDKSGLPSDRFSAERTGGSVSTLTIQRTQQEDSAVYLCASSLDLAGIETQYFGPGTRLLVL.

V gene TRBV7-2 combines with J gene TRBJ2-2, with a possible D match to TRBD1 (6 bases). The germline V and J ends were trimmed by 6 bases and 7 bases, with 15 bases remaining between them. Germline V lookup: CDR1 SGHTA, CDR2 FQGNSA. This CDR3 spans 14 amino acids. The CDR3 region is CASRSTGTGGELFF. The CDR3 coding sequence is TGTGCCAGCAGGTCTACAGGGACGGGCGGGGAGCTGTTTTTT. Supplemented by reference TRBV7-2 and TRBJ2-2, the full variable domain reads GAGVSQSPSNKVTEKGKDVELRCDPISGHTALYWYRQSLGQGLEFLIYFQGNSAPDKSGLPSDRFSAERTGGSVSTLTIQRTQQEDSAVYLCASRSTGTGGELFFGEGSRLTVL.

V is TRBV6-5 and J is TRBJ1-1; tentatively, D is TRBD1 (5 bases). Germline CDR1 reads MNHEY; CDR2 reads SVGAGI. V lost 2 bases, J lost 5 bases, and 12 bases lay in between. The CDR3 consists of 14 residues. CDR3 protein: CASSYALGGTEAFF. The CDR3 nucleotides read TGTGCCAGCAGTTACGCACTTGGGGGAACTGAAGCTTTCTTT.

As DNA, the CDR3 is TGTGCCAGCAGCTTGTCAGAGAATAGAGACGGCAGGGCGCAAAACATTCAGTACTTC. Encoded protein: CASSLSENRDGRAQNIQYF. The rearrangement links TRBV5-4 to TRBJ2-4, with D tentatively TRBD1 (5 bases). CDR1 is SGHNT and CDR2 is YYREEE in the germline V gene (reference sequence). Between the trimmed V and J ends, which lost 1 base and 5 bases, there was a span of 25 bases. The CDR3 spans 19 residues.

CDR3 protein: CSAIPSGGELENQPQHF. The CDR3, as DNA: TGCAGTGCTATACCTTCAGGGGGCGAATTGGAAAATCAGCCCCAGCATTTT. The rearrangement uses TRBV20-1 and TRBJ1-5, with TRBD1 matching 8 bases. V lost 4 bases and J lost 4; bases outside the gene matches: 15. CDR1 is DFQATT and CDR2 is SNEGSKA in the germline V gene (reference sequence). CDR3 length equals 17 residues.

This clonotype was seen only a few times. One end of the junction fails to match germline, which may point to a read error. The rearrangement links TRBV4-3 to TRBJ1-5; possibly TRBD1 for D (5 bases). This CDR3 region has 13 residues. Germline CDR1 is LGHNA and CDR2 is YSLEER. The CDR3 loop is CASSRGRDQPQHF. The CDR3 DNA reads TGTGCCAGCAGTCGGGGCAGGGATCAGCCCCAGCATTTT.

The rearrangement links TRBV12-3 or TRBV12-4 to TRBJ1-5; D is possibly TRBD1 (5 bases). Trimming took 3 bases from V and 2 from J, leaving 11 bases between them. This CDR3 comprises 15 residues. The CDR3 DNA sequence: TGTGCCAGCAGTTTTCAGGGTAGTGGCAATCAGCCCCAGCATTTT. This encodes CASSFQGSGNQPQHF.

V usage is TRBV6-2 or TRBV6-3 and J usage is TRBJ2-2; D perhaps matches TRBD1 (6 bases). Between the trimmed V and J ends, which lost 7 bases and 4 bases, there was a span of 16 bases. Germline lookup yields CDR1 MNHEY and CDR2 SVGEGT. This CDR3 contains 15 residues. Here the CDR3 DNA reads TGTGCCAGCACAGGGGTGACATGGGGCACCGGGGAGCTGTTTTTT. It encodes CASTGVTWGTGELFF.

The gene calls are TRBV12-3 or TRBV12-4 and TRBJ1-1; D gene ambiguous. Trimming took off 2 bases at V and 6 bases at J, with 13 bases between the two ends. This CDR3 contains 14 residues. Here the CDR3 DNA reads TGTGCCAGCAGTTTATCCGGGCTTCAATCTGAAGCTTTCTTT. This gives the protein CASSLSGLQSEAFF.

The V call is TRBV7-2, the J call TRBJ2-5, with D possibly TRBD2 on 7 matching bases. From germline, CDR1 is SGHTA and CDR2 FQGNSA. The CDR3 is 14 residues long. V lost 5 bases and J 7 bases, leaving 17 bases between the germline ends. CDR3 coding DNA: TGTGCCAGCAGCCCTGGGGCAGGGGAGGGGACCCAGTACTTC. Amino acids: CASSPGAGEGTQYF. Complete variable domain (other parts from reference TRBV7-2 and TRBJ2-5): GAGVSQSPSNKVTEKGKDVELRCDPISGHTALYWYRQSLGQGLEFLIYFQGNSAPDKSGLPSDRFSAERTGGSVSTLTIQRTQQEDSAVYLCASSPGAGEGTQYFGPGTRLLVL.

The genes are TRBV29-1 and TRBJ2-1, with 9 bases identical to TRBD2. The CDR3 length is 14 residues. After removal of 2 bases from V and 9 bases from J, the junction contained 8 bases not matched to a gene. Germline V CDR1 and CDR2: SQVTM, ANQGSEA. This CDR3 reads CSVELAGGRREQFF. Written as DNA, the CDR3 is TGCAGCGTTGAATTGGCGGGGGGGCGTCGTGAGCAGTTCTTC.

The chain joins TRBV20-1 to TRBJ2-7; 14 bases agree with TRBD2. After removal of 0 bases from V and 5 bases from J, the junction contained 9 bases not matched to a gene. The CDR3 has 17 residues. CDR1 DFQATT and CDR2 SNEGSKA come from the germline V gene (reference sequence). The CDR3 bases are TGCAGTGCTAGAGAATCCGAGACTAGCGGGGGGGCCAACGAGCAGTACTTC. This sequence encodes CSARESETSGGANEQYF.

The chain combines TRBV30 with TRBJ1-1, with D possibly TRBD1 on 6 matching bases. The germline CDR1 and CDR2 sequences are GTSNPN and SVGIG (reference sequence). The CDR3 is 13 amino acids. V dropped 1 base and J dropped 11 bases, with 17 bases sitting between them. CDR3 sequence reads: CAWSEGPDRGAFF. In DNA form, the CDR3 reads TGTGCCTGGAGTGAGGGTCCGGACAGAGGGGCTTTCTTT.

This CDR3 is CSAGGGGRETQYF. CDR3 sequence (DNA): TGCAGCGCTGGGGGAGGGGGAAGGGAGACCCAGTACTTC. The rearrangement uses TRBV29-1 and TRBJ2-5; TRBD2 is a possible D gene (7 bases). CDR1 SQVTM and CDR2 ANQGSEA come from the germline V gene. This CDR3 comprises 13 residues. Trimming took off 7 bases at V and 5 bases at J, with 17 bases between the two ends.

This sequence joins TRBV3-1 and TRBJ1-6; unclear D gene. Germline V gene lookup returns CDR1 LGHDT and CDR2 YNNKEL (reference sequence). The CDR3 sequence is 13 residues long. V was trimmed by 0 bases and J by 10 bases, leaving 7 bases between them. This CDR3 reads CASSQDPQSPLHF. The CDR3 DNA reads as TGTGCCAGCAGCCAAGATCCCCAGTCACCCCTCCACTTT.

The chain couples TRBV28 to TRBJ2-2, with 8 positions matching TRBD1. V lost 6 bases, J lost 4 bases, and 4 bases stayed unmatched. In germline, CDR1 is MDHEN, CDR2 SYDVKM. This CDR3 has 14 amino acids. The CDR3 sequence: CASRRTGSTGELFF. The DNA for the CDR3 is TGTGCCAGCAGGCGGACAGGGAGCACCGGGGAGCTGTTTTTT. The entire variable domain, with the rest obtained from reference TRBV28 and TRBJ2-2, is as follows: DVKVTQSSRYLVKRTGEKVFLECVQDMDHENMFWYRQDPGLGLRLIYFSYDVKMKEKGDIPEGYSVSREKKERFSLILESASTNQTSMYLCASRRTGSTGELFFGEGSRLTVL.

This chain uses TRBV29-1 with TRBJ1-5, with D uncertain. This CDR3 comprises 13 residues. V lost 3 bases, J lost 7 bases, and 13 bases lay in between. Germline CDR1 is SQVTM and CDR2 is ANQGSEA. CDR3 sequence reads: CSVESGDGQPQHF. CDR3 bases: TGCAGCGTTGAGTCCGGGGATGGACAGCCCCAGCATTTT.

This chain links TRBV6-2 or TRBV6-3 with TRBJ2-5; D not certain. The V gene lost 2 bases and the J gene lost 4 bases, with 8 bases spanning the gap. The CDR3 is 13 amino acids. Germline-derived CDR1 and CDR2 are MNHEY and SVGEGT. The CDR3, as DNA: TGTGCCAGCAGTTACCAAGGGTCAGAGACCCAGTACTTC. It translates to CASSYQGSETQYF.

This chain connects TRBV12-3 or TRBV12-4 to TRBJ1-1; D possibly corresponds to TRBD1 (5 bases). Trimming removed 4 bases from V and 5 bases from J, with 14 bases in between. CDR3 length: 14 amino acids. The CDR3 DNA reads TGTGCCAGCAGTTACGGGACGGGAGGAACTGAAGCTTTCTTT. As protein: CASSYGTGGTEAFF.

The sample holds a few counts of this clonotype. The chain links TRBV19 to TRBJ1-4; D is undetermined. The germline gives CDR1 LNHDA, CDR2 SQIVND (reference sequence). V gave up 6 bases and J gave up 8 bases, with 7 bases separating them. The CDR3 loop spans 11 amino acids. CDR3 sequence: CASRSNEKLFF. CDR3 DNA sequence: TGTGCCAGTAGATCGAACGAAAAACTGTTTTTT. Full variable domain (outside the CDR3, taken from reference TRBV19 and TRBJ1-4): DGGITQSPKYLFRKEGQNVTLSCEQNLNHDAMYWYRQDPGQGLRLIYYSQIVNDFQKGDIAEGYSVSREKKESFPLTVTSAQKNPTAFYLCASRSNEKLFFGSGTQLSVL.

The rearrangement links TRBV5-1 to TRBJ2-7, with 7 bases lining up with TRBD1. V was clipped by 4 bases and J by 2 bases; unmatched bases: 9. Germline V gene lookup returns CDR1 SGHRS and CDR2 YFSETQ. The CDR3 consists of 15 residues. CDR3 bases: TGCGCCAGCAGCCCAAGACAGGGTCTCGCCTACGAGCAGTACTTC. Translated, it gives CASSPRQGLAYEQYF.

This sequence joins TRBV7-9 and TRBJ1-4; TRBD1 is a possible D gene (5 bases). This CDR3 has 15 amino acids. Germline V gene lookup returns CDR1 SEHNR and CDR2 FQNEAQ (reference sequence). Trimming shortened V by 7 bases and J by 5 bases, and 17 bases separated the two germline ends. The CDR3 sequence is CASNSGGDLNEKLFF. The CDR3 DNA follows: TGTGCCAGCAACTCCGGGGGGGATCTGAATGAAAAACTGTTTTTT.

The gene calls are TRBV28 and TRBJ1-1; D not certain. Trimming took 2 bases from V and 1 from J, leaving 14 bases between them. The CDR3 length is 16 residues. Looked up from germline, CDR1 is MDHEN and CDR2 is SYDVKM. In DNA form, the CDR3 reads TGTGCCAGCAGTTTACCGGGAAACAGAAGGAACACTGAAGCTTTCTTT. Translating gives CASSLPGNRRNTEAFF.

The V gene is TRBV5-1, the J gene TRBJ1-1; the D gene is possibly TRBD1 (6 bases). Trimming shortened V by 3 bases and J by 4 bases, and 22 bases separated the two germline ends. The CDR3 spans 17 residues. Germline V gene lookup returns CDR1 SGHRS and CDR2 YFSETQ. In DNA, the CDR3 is TGCGCCAGCAGCTCACTTGGAACAGGGACACGGGGCACTGAAGCTTTCTTT. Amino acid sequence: CASSSLGTGTRGTEAFF.

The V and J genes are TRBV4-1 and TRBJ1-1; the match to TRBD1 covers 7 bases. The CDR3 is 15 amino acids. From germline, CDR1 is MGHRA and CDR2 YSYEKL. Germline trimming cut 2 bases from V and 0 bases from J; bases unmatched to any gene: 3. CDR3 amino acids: CASSQRDSMNTEAFF. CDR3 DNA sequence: TGCGCCAGCAGCCAACGGGACAGTATGAACACTGAAGCTTTCTTT.

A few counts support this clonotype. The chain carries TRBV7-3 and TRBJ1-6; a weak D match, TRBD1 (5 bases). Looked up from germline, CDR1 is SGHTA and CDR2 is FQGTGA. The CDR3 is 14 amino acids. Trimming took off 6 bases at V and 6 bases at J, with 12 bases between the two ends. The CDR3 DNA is TGTGCCAGCAGTAGTGGGACCGCTAATTCACCCCTCCACTTT. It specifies CASSSGTANSPLHF.

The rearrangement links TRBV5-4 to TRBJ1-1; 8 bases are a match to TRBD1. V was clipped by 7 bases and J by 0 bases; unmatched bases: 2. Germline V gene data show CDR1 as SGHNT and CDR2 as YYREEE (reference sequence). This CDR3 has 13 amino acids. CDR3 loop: CASQGALNTEAFF. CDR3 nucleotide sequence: TGTGCCAGCCAGGGGGCCTTGAACACTGAAGCTTTCTTT.

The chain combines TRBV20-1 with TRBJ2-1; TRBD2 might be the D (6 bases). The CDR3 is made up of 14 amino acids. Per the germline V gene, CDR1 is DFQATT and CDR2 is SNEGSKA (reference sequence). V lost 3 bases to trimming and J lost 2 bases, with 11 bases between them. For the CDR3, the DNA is TGCAGTGCTAGGGGACCGGGGGCCTACAATGAGCAGTTCTTC. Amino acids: CSARGPGAYNEQFF.

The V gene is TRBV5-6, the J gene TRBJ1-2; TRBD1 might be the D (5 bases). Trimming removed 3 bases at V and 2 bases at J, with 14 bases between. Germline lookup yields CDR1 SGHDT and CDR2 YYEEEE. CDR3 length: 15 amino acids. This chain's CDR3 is CASSWVGRLNYGYTF. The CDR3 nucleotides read TGTGCCAGCAGCTGGGTGGGACGGCTGAACTATGGCTACACCTTC.